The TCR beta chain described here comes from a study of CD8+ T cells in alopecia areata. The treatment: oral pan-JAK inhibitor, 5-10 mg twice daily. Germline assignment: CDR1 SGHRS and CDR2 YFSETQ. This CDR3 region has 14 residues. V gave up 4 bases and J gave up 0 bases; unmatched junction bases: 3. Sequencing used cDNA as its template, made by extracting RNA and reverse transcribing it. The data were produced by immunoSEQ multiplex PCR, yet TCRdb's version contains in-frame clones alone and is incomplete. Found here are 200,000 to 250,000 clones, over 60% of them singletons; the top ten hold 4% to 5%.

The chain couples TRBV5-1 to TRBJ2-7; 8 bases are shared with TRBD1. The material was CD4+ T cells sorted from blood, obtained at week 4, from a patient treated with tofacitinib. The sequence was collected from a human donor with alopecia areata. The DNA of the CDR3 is TGCGCCAGCAGCCCAGGGGGCGGCTCCTACGAGCAGTACTTC. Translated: CASSPGGGSYEQYF.